The T cell receptor (beta chain) under discussion was sequenced for a study of OX40 agonist ivuxolimab in advanced cancers. Notes on the research overall: Ivuxolimab, which targeted the costimulatory receptor OX40 (CD134), was an agonistic, fully human IgG2 monoclonal antibody. Intravenous ivuxolimab was administered to patients every 2 weeks at six dose levels: 0.01, 0.1, 0.3, 1.5, 3 and 10 mg/kg. Of the roughly 50 dose-escalation patients, hepatocellular carcinoma was present in some 19, melanoma in around 15, renal cell carcinoma in 9 and head and neck cancer in 9. A male proportion of 82.7% and a mean age of 60 years, ranging from roughly 23 to 80, were recorded for the dose-escalation cohort. Patients were allowed to have had prior anti-PD-1, anti-PD-L1 or anti-CTLA-4 therapy, and around two fifths of the dose-escalation patients had been treated with checkpoint inhibitors. Partial responses were achieved by three dose-escalation patients, of whom one had hepatocellular carcinoma and two had cutaneous melanoma. The purpose of peripheral TCRbeta sequencing was to test whether ivuxolimab changed TCR sequence diversity and led to clonal T-cell expansion. The paper reports the monotherapy dose-escalation portion (N of about 51 patients) of the phase I ivuxolimab trial. Overall results and qualifications from the work: At doses from 0.1 to 3.0 mg/kg, clonal expansion was seen in both CD4+ and CD8+ blood T cells between baseline and week 6. In the 0.1-3.0 mg/kg groups, partial responders were among the patients with the lowest normalized peripheral clonal expansion, particularly in CD8+ T cells. Antigen specificity was not determined for the clonally expanded peripheral T cells. After ivuxolimab, CD8+ T cells had more expanded clones than CD4+ T cells on average. Low levels of normalized T-cell clonal expansion were also seen in some patients who did not respond.

The trial excluded patients who had a history of autoimmune disease or who were on systemic immunosuppression. Peripheral blood for TCR sequencing was collected from all dose cohorts at baseline, on cycle 4 day 1, and on cycle 7 day 1. The samples were drawn from a first-in-human, open-label, multicenter phase I dose-escalation trial of ivuxolimab. Adults with locally advanced or metastatic head and neck squamous cell, hepatocellular, melanoma or renal cell carcinoma were enrolled in the trial. Before TCR sequencing, CD4+ and CD8+ T cells were separately sorted from peripheral blood. Genomic DNA was extracted from sorted cells for sequencing of the TCRbeta CDR3 region. TCRbeta CDR3 regions were sequenced using the immunoSEQ Assay. The table comes from immuneACCESS by way of TCRdb, which keeps in-frame sequences with V and J called. Part of the clones is missing from these tables; in studies checked, under half for an unresolved V gene and the rest for unknown reasons. The sample contains around 86,000 clones, approximately 80% of them found a single time. Of the sample, 2.5% to 3% is held by the ten largest clones.

CDR1 and CDR2 were assigned from the germline V gene as SGDLS and YYNGEE. Its CDR3 holds 13 amino acids, cysteine through phenylalanine. Left in the record is the CDR3 DNA by itself, 39 bases read in frame from the first base. The junction carries 10 bases between V and J, which are trimmed by 4 bases and 4 bases respectively. Notes on this clone: Its antigen remains unidentified. No qualities accompany the bases; no much larger clone lies one base away.

The sequence derives from an adult with an advanced solid tumor such as melanoma, head and neck, liver or kidney cancer. Sequenced here: CD4+ or CD8+ T cells sorted from blood, sampled in a trial of the OX40 agonist ivuxolimab. The rearrangement combines TRBV9 with TRBJ2-3; 6 matching bases give a weak D call of TRBD1. The CDR3 region: CASSIQGPDTQYF. The DNA reads as follows: TGTGCCAGCAGCATACAGGGCCCAGATACGCAGTATTTT.